Given below is one T cell receptor (beta chain) in context. No antigen is known for it. The sample comes from a study of chemoradiotherapy in HPV16-positive cancers. The CDR3 has 12 amino acids. Germline loops: CDR1 SGHRS, CDR2 YFSETQ. Trimming removed 4 bases at V and 8 bases at J, with 11 bases between. Overall study findings and caveats: In HPV16-positive patients, HPV-responsive T-cell expansion tracked better recurrence-free survival. Candidate HPV-specific clones and E7-related TCR motifs grew in tumor during treatment.

Clones were read by immunoSEQ multiplex PCR, and TCRdb kept only the in-frame ones, dropping some. The profile shows around 11,000 clones, roughly 82% of them singletons. The genes are TRBV5-1 and TRBJ2-3, with D maybe TRBD2 (5 bases). The sample consisted of blood, taken from a patient who underwent chemoradiotherapy. The sequence was collected from a human donor with HPV-associated anogenital cancer. The CDR3 loop is CASSQPEGTQYF. The DNA for the CDR3 is TGCGCCAGCAGCCAACCCGAGGGTACGCAGTATTTT.